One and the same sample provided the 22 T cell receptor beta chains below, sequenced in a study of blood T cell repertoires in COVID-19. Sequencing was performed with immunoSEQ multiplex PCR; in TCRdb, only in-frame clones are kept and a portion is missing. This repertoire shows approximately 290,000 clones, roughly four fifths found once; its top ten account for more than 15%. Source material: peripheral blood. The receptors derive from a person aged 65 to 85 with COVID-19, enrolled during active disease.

CDR3 amino acids: CASSIDRVISDTQYF. The CDR3 coding sequence is TGTGCCAGTAGTATTGACAGGGTCATCTCAGATACGCAGTATTTT. V and J are TRBV19 and TRBJ2-3, with 7 bases matching TRBD1. The CDR3 sequence is 15 residues long. V shed 3 bases, J shed 4 bases, and the junction held 7 bases outside the gene matches. From germline, CDR1 is LNHDA and CDR2 SQIVND (reference sequence).

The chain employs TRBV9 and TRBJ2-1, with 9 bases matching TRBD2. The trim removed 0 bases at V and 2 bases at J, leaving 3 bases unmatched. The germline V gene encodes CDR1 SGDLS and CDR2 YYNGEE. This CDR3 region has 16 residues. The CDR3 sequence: CASSVGAGGPYNEQFF. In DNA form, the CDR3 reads TGTGCCAGCAGCGTAGGAGCGGGGGGCCCCTACAATGAGCAGTTCTTC.

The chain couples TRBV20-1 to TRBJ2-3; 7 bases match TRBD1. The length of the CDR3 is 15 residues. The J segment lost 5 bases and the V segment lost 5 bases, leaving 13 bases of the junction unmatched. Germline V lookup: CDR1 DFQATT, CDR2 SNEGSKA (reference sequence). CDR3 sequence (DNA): TGCAGTGCTCGTGACTTACAGGGGATAGTAGATACGCAGTATTTT. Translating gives CSARDLQGIVDTQYF.

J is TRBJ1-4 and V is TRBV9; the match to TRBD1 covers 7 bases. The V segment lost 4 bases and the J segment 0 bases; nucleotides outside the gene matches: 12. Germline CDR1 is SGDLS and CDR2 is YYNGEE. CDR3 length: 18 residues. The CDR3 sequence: CASSPGQTLLATNEKLFF. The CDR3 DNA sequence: TGTGCCAGCAGCCCGGGACAGACCCTTCTAGCAACTAATGAAAAACTGTTTTTT.

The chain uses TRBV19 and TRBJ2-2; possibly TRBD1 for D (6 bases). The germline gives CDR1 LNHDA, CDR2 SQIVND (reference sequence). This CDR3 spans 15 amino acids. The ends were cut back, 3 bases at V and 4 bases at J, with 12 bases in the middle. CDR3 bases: TGTGCCAGTAGTATTTCCACAGGGATCACCGGGGAGCTGTTTTTT. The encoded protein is CASSISTGITGELFF.

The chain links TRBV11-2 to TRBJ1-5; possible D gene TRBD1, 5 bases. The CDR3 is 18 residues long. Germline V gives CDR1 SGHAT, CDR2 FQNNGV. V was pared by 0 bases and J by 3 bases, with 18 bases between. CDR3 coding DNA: TGTGCCAGCAGCTTAGACCCGCGCCGGACAACTGCCAATCAGCCCCAGCATTTT. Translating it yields CASSLDPRRTTANQPQHF.

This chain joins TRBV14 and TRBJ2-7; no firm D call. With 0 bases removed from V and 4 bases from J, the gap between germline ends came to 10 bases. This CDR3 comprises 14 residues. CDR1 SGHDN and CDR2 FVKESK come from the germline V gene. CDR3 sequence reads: CASSQETGTYEQYF. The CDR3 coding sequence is TGTGCCAGCAGCCAAGAGACTGGAACGTACGAGCAGTACTTC.

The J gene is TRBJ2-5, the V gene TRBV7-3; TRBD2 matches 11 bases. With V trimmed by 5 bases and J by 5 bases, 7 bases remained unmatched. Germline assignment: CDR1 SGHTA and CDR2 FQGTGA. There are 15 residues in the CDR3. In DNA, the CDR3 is TGTGCCAGCAGCGCGCTAGCGGGAGGTGTGGAGACCCAGTACTTC. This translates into CASSALAGGVETQYF.

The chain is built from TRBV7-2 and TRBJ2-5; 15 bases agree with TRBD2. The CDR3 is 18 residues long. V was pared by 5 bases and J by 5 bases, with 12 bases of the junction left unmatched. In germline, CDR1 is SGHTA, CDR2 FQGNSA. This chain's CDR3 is CASSHSGTSGRKGETQYF. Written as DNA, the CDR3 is TGTGCCAGCAGCCACTCCGGGACTAGCGGGAGGAAGGGTGAGACCCAGTACTTC.

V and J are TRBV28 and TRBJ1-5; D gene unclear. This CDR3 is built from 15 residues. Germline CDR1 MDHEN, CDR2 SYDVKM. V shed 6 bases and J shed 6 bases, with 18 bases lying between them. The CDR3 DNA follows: TGTGCCAGCAGAGGCCCACATGGGGAGCCTCAGCCCCAGCATTTT. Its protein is CASRGPHGEPQPQHF.

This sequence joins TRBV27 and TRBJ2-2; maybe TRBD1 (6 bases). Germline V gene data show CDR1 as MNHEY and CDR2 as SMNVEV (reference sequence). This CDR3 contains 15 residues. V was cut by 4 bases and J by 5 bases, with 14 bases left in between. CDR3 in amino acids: CASSSSGTRTGELFF. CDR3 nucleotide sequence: TGTGCCAGCAGTTCGTCCGGGACACGAACCGGGGAGCTGTTTTTT.

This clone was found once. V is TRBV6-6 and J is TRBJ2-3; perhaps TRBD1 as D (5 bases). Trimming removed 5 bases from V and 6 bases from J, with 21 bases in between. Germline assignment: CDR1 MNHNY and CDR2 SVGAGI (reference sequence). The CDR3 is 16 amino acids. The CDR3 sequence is CASSRTVQTVADTQYF. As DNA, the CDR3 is TGTGCCAGCAGTCGGACCGTGCAGACAGTGGCGGATACGCAGTATTTT.

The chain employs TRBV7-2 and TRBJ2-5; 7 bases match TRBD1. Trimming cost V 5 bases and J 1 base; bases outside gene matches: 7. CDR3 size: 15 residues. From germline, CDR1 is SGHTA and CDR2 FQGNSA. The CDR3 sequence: CASSQTAGGQETQYF. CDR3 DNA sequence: TGTGCCAGCAGCCAAACAGCAGGGGGCCAAGAGACCCAGTACTTC.

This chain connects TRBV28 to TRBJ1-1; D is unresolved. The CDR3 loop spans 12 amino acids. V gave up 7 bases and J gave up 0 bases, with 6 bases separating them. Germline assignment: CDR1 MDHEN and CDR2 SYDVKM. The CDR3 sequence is CASTEMNTEAFF. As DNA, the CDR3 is TGTGCCAGCACGGAGATGAACACTGAAGCTTTCTTT.

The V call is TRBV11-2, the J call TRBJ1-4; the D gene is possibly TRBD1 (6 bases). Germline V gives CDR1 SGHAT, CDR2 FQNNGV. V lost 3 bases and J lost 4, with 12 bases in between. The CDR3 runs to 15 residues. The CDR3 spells CASSFFTGYNEKLFF. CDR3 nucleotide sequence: TGTGCCAGCAGCTTCTTTACAGGGTATAATGAAAAACTGTTTTTT.

The CDR3 spells CATSSGVGNEQFF. The CDR3 coding sequence is TGTGCCACTTCCAGCGGGGTGGGAAATGAGCAGTTCTTC. The chain is built from TRBV12-3 or TRBV12-4 and TRBJ2-1; 7 bases fit TRBD2. This CDR3 contains 13 residues. With V trimmed by 10 bases and J by 7 bases, 10 bases remained unmatched.

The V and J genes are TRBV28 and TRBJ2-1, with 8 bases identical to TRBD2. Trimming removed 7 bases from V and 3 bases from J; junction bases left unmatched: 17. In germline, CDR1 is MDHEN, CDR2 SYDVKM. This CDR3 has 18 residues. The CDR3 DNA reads TGTGCCAGCACCCCAATCCCCGGGACTAGAGGTAACTACAATGAGCAGTTCTTC. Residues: CASTPIPGTRGNYNEQFF. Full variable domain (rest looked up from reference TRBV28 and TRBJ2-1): DVKVTQSSRYLVKRTGEKVFLECVQDMDHENMFWYRQDPGLGLRLIYFSYDVKMKEKGDIPEGYSVSREKKERFSLILESASTNQTSMYLCASTPIPGTRGNYNEQFFGPGTRLTVL.

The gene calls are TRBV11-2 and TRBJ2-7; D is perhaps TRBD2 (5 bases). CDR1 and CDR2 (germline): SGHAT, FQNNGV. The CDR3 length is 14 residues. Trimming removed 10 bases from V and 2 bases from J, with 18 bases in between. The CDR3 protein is CATHGQSGTYEQYF. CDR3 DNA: TGTGCCACCCACGGGCAGTCCGGGACCTACGAGCAGTACTTC.

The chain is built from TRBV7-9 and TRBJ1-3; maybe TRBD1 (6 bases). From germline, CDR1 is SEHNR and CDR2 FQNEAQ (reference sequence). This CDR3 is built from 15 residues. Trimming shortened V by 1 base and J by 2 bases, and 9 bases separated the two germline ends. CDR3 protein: CASSLVNRAGNTIYF. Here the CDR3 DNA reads TGTGCCAGCAGCTTAGTCAACAGGGCTGGAAACACCATATATTTT. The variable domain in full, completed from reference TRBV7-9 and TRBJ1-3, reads DTGVSQNPRHKITKRGQNVTFRCDPISEHNRLYWYRQTLGQGPEFLTYFQNEAQLEKSRLLSDRFSAERPKGSFSTLEIQRTEQGDSAMYLCASSLVNRAGNTIYFGEGSWLTVV.

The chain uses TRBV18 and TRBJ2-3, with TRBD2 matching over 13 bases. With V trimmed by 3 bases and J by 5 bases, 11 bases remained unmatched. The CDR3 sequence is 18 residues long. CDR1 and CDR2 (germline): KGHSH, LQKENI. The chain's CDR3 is CASSPISLAGGPRDTQYF. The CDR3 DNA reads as TGTGCCAGCTCACCGATCTCACTAGCGGGGGGGCCCAGAGATACGCAGTATTTT.

The CDR3 here is CASRGGYGYTF. In DNA form, the CDR3 reads TGTGCCAGCAGGGGGGGGTATGGCTACACCTTC. The V gene is TRBV6-5, the J gene TRBJ1-2, with TRBD1 as a possible D gene (5 bases). Per germline, CDR1 MNHEY and CDR2 SVGAGI. The CDR3 has 11 amino acids. V shed 6 bases and J shed 5 bases, with 7 bases lying between them.

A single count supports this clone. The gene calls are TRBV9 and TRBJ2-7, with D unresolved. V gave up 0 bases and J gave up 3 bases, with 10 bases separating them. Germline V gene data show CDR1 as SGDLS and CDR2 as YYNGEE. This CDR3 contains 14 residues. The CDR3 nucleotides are TGTGCCAGCAGCGTAGCTGGAACAGTCTACGAGCAGTACTTC. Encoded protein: CASSVAGTVYEQYF.